Each of the 13 T cell receptor beta chains below was sequenced from the same sample in a study of cytomegalovirus exposure and HLA in healthy donors. A multiplex PCR was run with 60 Vbeta primers and 13 Jbeta primers. Assay used: immunoSEQ multiplex PCR; TCRdb lists only in-frame clones, some missing. The sample has some 150,000 clones; roughly 70% are singletons. Sequencing was performed on PBMCs. These receptors all come from a woman in her thirties or forties in good health and CMV-seronegative.

Worth noting for this clone: Other DNA sequences in the same sample also yield this CDR3. The chain is built from TRBV29-1 and TRBJ2-7; TRBD2 might be the D (6 bases). CDR1 SQVTM and CDR2 ANQGSEA come from the germline V gene. The CDR3 is 13 amino acids. Trimming removed 3 bases from V and 7 bases from J, with 16 bases in between. CDR3 amino acids: CSVEGVAAGEQYF. The CDR3 DNA reads TGCAGCGTTGAGGGGGTAGCGGCGGGGGAGCAGTACTTC.

As concerns this clone: One end of the junction fails to match germline, which may point to a read error. This chain uses TRBV30 with TRBJ2-1; possible D gene TRBD1, 8 bases. Germline loops: CDR1 GTSNPN, CDR2 SVGIG (reference sequence). The CDR3 is 10 residues long. The CDR3 here is CALWTGTKVF. DNA of the CDR3: TGTGCCTTGTGGACAGGGACTAAGGTCTTC.

V and J are TRBV30 and TRBJ1-2, with D possibly matching TRBD1 (6 bases). Germline V gene sequence: CDR1 GTSNPN, CDR2 SVGIG (reference sequence). Trimming stripped 3 bases from V and 0 bases from J, with 17 bases between. The CDR3 spans 16 residues. CDR3 in amino acids: CAWSVGSAGANYGYTF. For the CDR3, the DNA is TGTGCCTGGAGCGTAGGGTCGGCAGGGGCTAACTATGGCTACACCTTC. Complete variable domain (other parts from reference TRBV30 and TRBJ1-2): SQTIHQWPATLVQPVGSPLSLECTVEGTSNPNLYWYRQAAGRGLQLLFYSVGIGQISSEVPQNLSASRPQDRQFILSSKKLLLSDSGFYLCAWSVGSAGANYGYTFGSGTRLTVV.

The chain recombines TRBV4-2 with TRBJ2-3; D possibly corresponds to TRBD1 (5 bases). The CDR3 totals 16 residues. CDR1 and CDR2 (germline): LGHNA, YNFKEQ. V lost 4 bases and J 4 bases, leaving 18 bases between the germline ends. The CDR3 loop is CASSRDRVLGADTQYF. The CDR3 DNA is TGTGCCAGCAGCCGGGATCGGGTATTAGGGGCAGATACGCAGTATTTT.

The genes are TRBV25-1 and TRBJ1-1; no definite D call. Germline V gene data show CDR1 as MGHDK and CDR2 as SYGVNS. This CDR3 region has 14 residues. V lost 0 bases to trimming and J lost 1 base, with 6 bases between them. This CDR3 is CASSEYLGNTEAFF. Here the CDR3 DNA reads TGTGCCAGCAGTGAATATCTAGGGAACACTGAAGCTTTCTTT. Full variable domain (rest looked up from reference TRBV25-1 and TRBJ1-1): EADIYQTPRYLVIGTGKKITLECSQTMGHDKMYWYQQDPGMELHLIHYSYGVNSTEKGDLSSESTVSRIRTEHFPLTLESARPSHTSQYLCASSEYLGNTEAFFGQGTRLTVV.

The chain has TRBV6-1 and TRBJ1-1, with TRBD1 matching 10 bases. The CDR3 is 14 amino acids. CDR1 and CDR2 from the germline V gene are MNHNS and SASEGT. J gave up 5 bases and V 6 bases, and 6 bases lay outside the gene matches. CDR3 DNA: TGTGCCAGCAGCCTGACAGGGGGCGTGACTGAAGCTTTCTTT. Translating gives CASSLTGGVTEAFF.

V usage is TRBV7-9 and J usage is TRBJ1-1; D ambiguous. The CDR3 covers 12 residues. V lost 1 base and J lost 7, with 7 bases in between. Germline CDR1 and CDR2: SEHNR and FQNEAQ (reference sequence). The CDR3 spells CASSLVTFEAFF. The CDR3 DNA sequence: TGTGCCAGCAGCTTAGTGACTTTTGAAGCTTTCTTT.

The chain joins TRBV7-2 to TRBJ1-1; D not certain. V shed 5 bases and J shed 12 bases, with 16 bases lying between them. The CDR3 runs 12 residues. The germline gives CDR1 SGHTA, CDR2 FQGNSA. CDR3 in amino acids: CASSAFAGMPFF. In DNA form, the CDR3 reads TGTGCCAGCAGCGCCTTCGCGGGGATGCCTTTCTTT. The full variable domain, in which reference TRBV7-2 and TRBJ1-1 provide the parts outside the CDR3, is GAGVSQSPSNKVTEKGKDVELRCDPISGHTALYWYRQSLGQGLEFLIYFQGNSAPDKSGLPSDRFSAERTGGSVSTLTIQRTQQEDSAVYLCASSAFAGMPFFGQGTRLTVV.

This clone was seen a handful of times. The chain employs TRBV5-8 and TRBJ1-4; D unclear. Germline assignment: CDR1 SGHTS and CDR2 YDEGEE. The CDR3 extends over 14 amino acids. V was pared by 6 bases and J by 0 bases, with 9 bases between. This CDR3 is CASTIVATNEKLFF. CDR3 nucleotides: TGTGCCAGCACCATAGTTGCAACTAATGAAAAACTGTTTTTT.

The V and J genes are TRBV19 and TRBJ1-2, with a weak D call TRBD1 (5 bases). V was shortened by 5 bases and J by 2 bases, with 12 bases between the two germline ends. CDR3 size: 14 residues. CDR1 is LNHDA, CDR2 SQIVND, per germline (reference sequence). CDR3 sequence (DNA): TGTGCCAGTAGTTCCTTGGGGCAGAACTATGGCTACACCTTC. Its protein product is CASSSLGQNYGYTF.

A single count supports this clone. V gene TRBV5-1 combines with J gene TRBJ2-5; 11 nucleotides align to TRBD2. The J call may be incorrect, as the DNA end agrees better with TRBJ2-7. From germline, CDR1 is SGHRS and CDR2 YFSETQ. CDR3 length: 15 residues. CDR3 loop: CASSPGLAASYEQYF. CDR3 nucleotides: TGCGCCAGCAGCCCGGGACTAGCGGCTTCCTACGAGCAGTACTTC.

The CDR3 bases are TGTGCCAGCGGGAGGACAGGGAATAGGGTACATGAAGCTTTCTTT. Translating it yields CASGRTGNRVHEAFF. The chain employs TRBV6-1 and TRBJ1-1; TRBD1 aligns across 8 bases. V lost 8 bases and J lost 7; bases outside the gene matches: 15. The CDR3 is 15 amino acids. Per germline, CDR1 MNHNS and CDR2 SASEGT.

V usage is TRBV10-3 and J usage is TRBJ1-2; 9 nucleotides match TRBD1. With V trimmed by 5 bases and J by 0 bases, 4 bases remained unmatched. The V gene's germline CDR1 is ENHRY and CDR2 SYGVKD. This CDR3 region has 15 residues. CDR3 in DNA: TGTGCCATCAGTCTACAGGGGGCCTCTAACTATGGCTACACCTTC. Its translation: CAISLQGASNYGYTF.